The 19 T cell receptor beta chains in this list originate from one sample, sequenced in a study of CXCR3-negative and CXCR3-positive naive CD8 T cells. General study points: Greater hydrophobicity was found in TRB CDR3s of CXCR3-positive naive cells than of CXCR3-negative naive cells.

The antigens of these receptors remain unknown. UMI labels and 5' RACE were used to prepare the TRB cDNA libraries. TCRdb re-called the 5' RACE reads, yielding one record per CDR3 amino acid sequence without DNA. The data include under 75,000 distinct CDR3 sequences; the top ten clones carry approximately 0.76%. Specimen: naive CXCR3+ CD8+ T cells from blood. As for subset: CD45RO-CCR7+CD27+CD95- naive CD8+ T cells expressing CXCR3 (TNR3+). These receptors were collected from a human donor in good health. Some clones in this sample may be carry-over from other donors' samples.

The CDR3 loop reads CASSHRLASEQYF. The V call is TRBV3-1, the J call TRBJ2-7; TCRdb proposes TRBD2, but this gene call is untestable without DNA. Germline V CDR1 and CDR2: LGHDT, YNNKEL (reference sequence). The CDR3 contains 13 residues.

The V gene is TRBV4-1, the J gene TRBJ2-1; the TCRdb D gene call, TRBD1, has no DNA to confirm it. In germline, CDR1 is MGHRA, CDR2 YSYEKL. The CDR3 is made up of 14 amino acids. The CDR3 loop is CASSQPTVYNEQFF.

The chain carries TRBV7-9 and TRBJ1-2; the TCRdb D gene call, TRBD1, has no DNA to confirm it. The CDR3 has 14 residues. Germline-derived CDR1 and CDR2 are SEHNR and FQNEAQ (reference sequence). CDR3 residues: CASSPRDGNYGYTF.

The chain uses TRBV7-2 and TRBJ2-7; TCRdb indicates TRBD2, and absent DNA this call remains unverified. The CDR3 length is 13 residues. The germline CDR1 and CDR2 sequences are SGHTA and FQGNSA. This CDR3 reads CASLEGYSYEQYF.

This rearrangement joins TRBV7-8 to TRBJ2-7. This CDR3 region has 16 residues. Looked up from germline, CDR1 is SGHVS and CDR2 is FQNEAQ. CDR3 amino acids: CASSLVAGSLGYEQYF.

The genes are TRBV27 and TRBJ1-3; TCRdb designates TRBD1, a call that cannot be tested without DNA. Looked up from germline, CDR1 is MNHEY and CDR2 is SMNVEV (reference sequence). The CDR3 is made up of 17 amino acids. The CDR3 is CASSPYWDRGSGNTIYF.

V and J are TRBV9 and TRBJ1-2; lacking DNA, the TRBD1 call made by TCRdb goes unchecked. CDR1 and CDR2 from the germline V gene are SGDLS and YYNGEE. The CDR3 length is 13 residues. CDR3 sequence reads: CASSVQGLYGYTF.

Here the CDR3 reads CASSSGQGGYTF. The V gene is TRBV7-6, the J gene TRBJ1-2; with no DNA, the TCRdb D assignment of TRBD1 cannot be verified. There are 12 residues in the CDR3. From germline, CDR1 is SGHVS and CDR2 FNYEAQ.

The rearrangement links TRBV29-1 to TRBJ1-1. The CDR3 sequence is 12 residues long. CDR1 and CDR2 (germline): SQVTM, ANQGSEA. CDR3 region: CSVDGFETEAFF.

V gene TRBV4-3 combines with J gene TRBJ2-1. The germline V gene has CDR1 LGHNA and CDR2 YSLEER. The CDR3 extends over 13 amino acids. The CDR3 region is CASSPNSGNEQFF.

V and J are TRBV12-3 or TRBV12-4 and TRBJ2-1; the D gene TCRdb calls, TRBD2, cannot be checked with no DNA. CDR3 length equals 15 residues. CDR3: CASSRAGTYYNEQFF.

The rearrangement links TRBV12-3 or TRBV12-4 to TRBJ2-1; TCRdb proposes TRBD1, but this gene call is untestable without DNA. The CDR3 loop spans 13 amino acids. CDR3 protein: CTTGARLNNEQFF.

The chain uses TRBV20-1 and TRBJ2-1; TCRdb picks TRBD1, but there is no DNA to check that call. The CDR3 sequence is 14 residues long. Per the germline V gene, CDR1 is DFQATT and CDR2 is SNEGSKA (reference sequence). The CDR3 loop is CSAETGTDYNEQFF.

The chain has TRBV6-5 and TRBJ1-1; the TCRdb D gene call, TRBD1, has no DNA to confirm it. The CDR3 runs to 13 residues. Germline CDR1 and CDR2: MNHEY and SVGAGI. The CDR3 sequence: CASIPGFATEAFF.

This chain uses TRBV7-9 with TRBJ2-7; TCRdb returns TRBD2, unconfirmable since there is no DNA. The CDR3 is made up of 13 amino acids. Germline loops: CDR1 SEHNR, CDR2 FQNEAQ (reference sequence). The CDR3 is CASSREGGHEQYF. The variable domain in full, with the rest retrieved from reference TRBV7-9 and TRBJ2-7, is DTGVSQNPRHKITKRGQNVTFRCDPISEHNRLYWYRQTLGQGPEFLTYFQNEAQLEKSRLLSDRFSAERPKGSFSTLEIQRTEQGDSAMYLCASSREGGHEQYFGPGTRLTVT.

This chain's CDR3 is CASSHLAGDHYEQYF. The chain combines TRBV19 with TRBJ2-7; TCRdb calls TRBD2, which cannot be checked without DNA. Germline CDR1 reads LNHDA; CDR2 reads SQIVND (reference sequence). The CDR3 length is 15 residues.

The genes are TRBV9 and TRBJ2-7. Germline CDR1 and CDR2: SGDLS and YYNGEE. This CDR3 comprises 14 residues. CDR3 sequence: CASSVETGSYEQYF.

V is TRBV3-1 and J is TRBJ2-3; TCRdb outputs TRBD2, but without DNA this stays unchecked. CDR1 LGHDT and CDR2 YNNKEL come from the germline V gene (reference sequence). The CDR3 totals 14 residues. CDR3 amino acids: CASSQAYPRGKKYF.

V usage is TRBV12-3 or TRBV12-4 and J usage is TRBJ2-5; no DNA is available, so the TRBD1 call from TCRdb remains unchecked. The CDR3 runs 13 residues. CDR3 loop: CASSLGRGETQYF.